This T cell receptor (beta chain) came from a study of T cells expressing NK-cell markers. Findings and caveats of the study: The study did not resolve the HCMV specificity of expanded NKG2C+ T cell clones.

CDR3 length: 13 residues. Reanalyzing the 5' RACE reads, TCRdb keeps one entry per CDR3 protein, without DNA. The specimen's table records some 390,000 distinct CDR3 sequences. Details on this clonotype: Its specificity is not known.

Sequenced input: blood T cells: a sorted CD56 or NKG2C T cell subset, CD4+ or CD8+ T cells, or bulk PBMC T cells (not recorded which). The TCR was taken from a woman between 45 and 60 years old in good health. The gene calls are TRBV12-3 or TRBV12-4 and TRBJ2-6. This CDR3 is CASSFSGANVLTF.